Presented here are 25 T cell receptor beta chains from one specimen sequenced in a study of T cell responses to AZD1222 COVID-19 vaccine. The table came from immunoSEQ multiplex PCR; TCRdb's copy has only in-frame clones and leaves some out. This table has 150,000 to 200,000 clones, roughly nine tenths appearing once. The source material was peripheral blood, sampled 28 days after the second dose of the MenACWY control vaccine. The receptors were gathered from an adult who received the MenACWY meningococcal vaccine as a control.

This sequence joins TRBV27 and TRBJ2-1, with 13 bases that match TRBD2. Losses at the gene ends were 3 bases for V and 12 bases for J; bases not matched to a gene: 2. This CDR3 comprises 13 residues. Germline CDR1 MNHEY, CDR2 SMNVEV (reference sequence). The CDR3 DNA sequence: TGTGCCAGCAGTTTTGGGACTAGCGGGACGCAGTTCTTC. Amino acid sequence: CASSFGTSGTQFF.

This clone was detected only once. This chain links TRBV3-1 (or the pseudogene TRBV3-2) with TRBJ1-2; no firm D call. Trimming took 2 bases from V and 6 from J, leaving 13 bases between them. The length of the CDR3 is 14 residues. Germline V gene lookup returns CDR1 LGHDT and CDR2 YNNKEL (reference sequence). The CDR3 nucleotides read TGTGCCAGCAGCCAATTGCTGAGTAGACATGGCTACACCTTC. Residues: CASSQLLSRHGYTF.

The chain links TRBV4-1 to TRBJ2-2; no clear D gene. V was pared by 0 bases and J by 2 bases, with 10 bases between. The germline gives CDR1 MGHRA, CDR2 YSYEKL. CDR3 size: 16 residues. The CDR3 loop is CASSQELGINTGELFF. For the CDR3, the DNA is TGCGCCAGCAGCCAAGAGTTAGGGATAAACACCGGGGAGCTGTTTTTT.

The genes are TRBV28 and TRBJ2-5; no firm D call. The germline V gene has CDR1 MDHEN and CDR2 SYDVKM. This CDR3 has 12 amino acids. V dropped 2 bases and J dropped 4 bases, with 5 bases sitting between them. This chain's CDR3 is CASSLIRETQYF. In DNA form, the CDR3 reads TGTGCCAGCAGTTTAATCCGAGAGACCCAGTACTTC.

The chain combines TRBV7-2 with TRBJ2-1; TRBD2 agrees at 12 bases. V lost 0 bases, J lost 1 base, and 7 bases stayed unmatched. Germline CDR1 is SGHTA and CDR2 is FQGNSA. The CDR3 is made up of 19 amino acids. In DNA form, the CDR3 reads TGTGCCAGCAGCTTAGCGCGTCTAGCGGGAGGGCAATCCTACAATGAGCAGTTCTTC. Protein sequence: CASSLARLAGGQSYNEQFF.

The chain links TRBV5-1 to TRBJ2-1; the D is unclear. Per the germline V gene, CDR1 is SGHRS and CDR2 is YFSETQ. V dropped 0 bases and J dropped 0 bases, with 4 bases sitting between them. The CDR3 runs to 14 residues. CDR3 loop: CASSLGFSYNEQFF. CDR3 DNA: TGCGCCAGCAGCTTGGGGTTCTCCTACAATGAGCAGTTCTTC. Complete variable domain (other parts from reference TRBV5-1 and TRBJ2-1): KAGVTQTPRYLIKTRGQQVTLSCSPISGHRSVSWYQQTPGQGLQFLFEYFSETQRNKGNFPGRFSGRQFSNSRSEMNVSTLELGDSALYLCASSLGFSYNEQFFGPGTRLTVL.

The chain joins TRBV7-3 to TRBJ1-2; D remains ambiguous. V was trimmed by 2 bases and J by 0 bases, leaving 7 bases between them. Germline CDR1 SGHTA, CDR2 FQGTGA. CDR3 length: 14 amino acids. CDR3 sequence reads: CASSLGVANYGYTF. The CDR3, as DNA: TGTGCCAGCAGCTTAGGAGTAGCTAACTATGGCTACACCTTC.

The sample holds a few counts of this clone. The V and J genes are TRBV6-1 and TRBJ1-5; 8 bases align to TRBD1. CDR3 size: 13 residues. J lost 6 bases, V lost 3 bases, and 1 base had no gene match. The germline V gene encodes CDR1 MNHNS and CDR2 SASEGT. CDR3 in DNA: TGTGCCAGCAGTGAGGACAGGGTTCAGCCCCAGCATTTT. Translating gives CASSEDRVQPQHF.

The chain joins TRBV29-1 to TRBJ2-7; TRBD2 matches 8 bases. This CDR3 has 12 amino acids. Germline CDR1 reads SQVTM; CDR2 reads ANQGSEA. V shed 6 bases, J shed 3 bases, and the junction held 4 bases outside the gene matches. The CDR3 DNA reads TGCAGCGTCCGGACTAGCAACTACGAGCAGTACTTC. Amino acids: CSVRTSNYEQYF.

A single count supports this clone. J is TRBJ1-5 and V is TRBV19; D is undetermined. The CDR3 consists of 15 residues. The germline V gene encodes CDR1 LNHDA and CDR2 SQIVND (reference sequence). V was cut by 5 bases and J by 1 base, with 12 bases left in between. CDR3 amino acids: CASSPPQGSNQPQHF. DNA for the CDR3: TGTGCCAGTAGTCCACCCCAAGGAAGCAATCAGCCCCAGCATTTT.

In this sample, this clone turned up once. The chain joins TRBV30 to TRBJ2-3, with 16 bases identical to TRBD2. Per the germline V gene, CDR1 is GTSNPN and CDR2 is SVGIG (reference sequence). This CDR3 spans 17 amino acids. The V gene end was trimmed by 5 bases and the J gene end by 5 bases; junction bases not matched to a gene: 10. CDR3 DNA sequence: TGTGCCTGGTCCTCCGGGACTAGCGGGAGGGGGGGAGATACGCAGTATTTT. This encodes CAWSSGTSGRGGDTQYF.

V gene TRBV27 combines with J gene TRBJ2-1; 10 bases fit TRBD2. This CDR3 has 15 residues. CDR1 and CDR2 from the germline V gene are MNHEY and SMNVEV (reference sequence). With 5 bases clipped from V and 4 bases from J, the junction kept 5 bases outside the gene matches. The CDR3 bases are TGTGCCAGCAGTCTCACTAGCGGGGTATACAATGAGCAGTTCTTC. Protein: CASSLTSGVYNEQFF.

This clone has a single count. This chain links TRBV11-3 with TRBJ2-2; D is uncertain. The CDR3 loop spans 15 amino acids. Germline values: CDR1 SGHNT, CDR2 YENEEA. Trimming took 4 bases from V and 5 from J, leaving 14 bases between them. The DNA for the CDR3 is TGTGCCAGCAGCTCCCGGGCCTTACAAACCGGGGAGCTGTTTTTT. This sequence encodes CASSSRALQTGELFF.

The chain is built from TRBV6-5 and TRBJ2-2; D remains ambiguous. The CDR3 is 12 amino acids. Per germline, CDR1 MNHEY and CDR2 SVGAGI. Trimming removed 2 bases at V and 7 bases at J, with 5 bases between. CDR3 coding DNA: TGTGCCAGCAGTTACGATATCGGGGAGCTGTTTTTT. It encodes CASSYDIGELFF.

The chain joins TRBV5-1 to TRBJ1-1, with a weak D call TRBD1 (6 bases). The germline CDR1 and CDR2 sequences are SGHRS and YFSETQ. With 0 bases removed from V and 1 base from J, the gap between germline ends came to 13 bases. This CDR3 contains 16 residues. The CDR3 region has the DNA TGCGCCAGCAGCTTGGGAGGGGGGCGCGGGAACACTGAAGCTTTCTTT. This translates into CASSLGGGRGNTEAFF.

The chain uses TRBV30 and TRBJ1-2; D might be TRBD1 (6 bases). Per germline, CDR1 GTSNPN and CDR2 SVGIG (reference sequence). The CDR3 sequence is 11 residues long. Trimming took 1 base from V and 8 from J, leaving 8 bases between them. CDR3 in amino acids: CAWSAGGGYTF. CDR3 coding DNA: TGTGCCTGGAGTGCCGGGGGCGGCTACACCTTC.

The chain links TRBV27 to TRBJ2-7; 10 bases match TRBD2. This CDR3 contains 16 residues. The trim removed 3 bases at V and 0 bases at J, leaving 5 bases unmatched. The germline V gene has CDR1 MNHEY and CDR2 SMNVEV (reference sequence). For the CDR3, the DNA is TGTGCCAGCAGTTTGCTGGGACTAGCGAGCTCCTACGAGCAGTACTTC. Its protein product is CASSLLGLASSYEQYF.

This clone was picked up one time. The rearrangement joins TRBV12-3 or TRBV12-4 to TRBJ2-5; TRBD1 might be the D (6 bases). Trimming shortened V by 6 bases and J by 5 bases, and 13 bases separated the two germline ends. CDR3 size: 13 residues. CDR3 bases: TGTGCCAGCAGCCCGCAGGGGCAGGAGACCCAGTACTTC. Its translation is CASSPQGQETQYF.

This chain uses TRBV11-3 with TRBJ2-7; 7 bases map to TRBD1. Trimming took 0 bases from V and 7 from J; bases not matched to a gene: 12. The CDR3 is made up of 16 amino acids. Germline V gene sequence: CDR1 SGHNT, CDR2 YENEEA. The DNA for the CDR3 is TGTGCCAGCAGCTTAGATAGGGGGACAGTCCCGCGGGAGCAGTACTTC. This gives the protein CASSLDRGTVPREQYF.

The genes are TRBV19 and TRBJ1-1; perhaps TRBD1 as D (6 bases). Germline values: CDR1 LNHDA, CDR2 SQIVND (reference sequence). Trimming pared 3 bases from V and 5 bases from J, leaving 13 bases between. This CDR3 has 14 residues. CDR3 protein: CASSITGPGTEAFF. The CDR3 bases are TGTGCCAGTAGTATCACAGGGCCGGGGACTGAAGCTTTCTTT.

The genes are TRBV7-9 and TRBJ2-7; D call uncertain. The CDR3 covers 16 residues. V lost 4 bases and J lost 2, with 18 bases in between. Germline-derived CDR1 and CDR2 are SEHNR and FQNEAQ (reference sequence). The CDR3: CASSSARGQSTYEQYF. The CDR3 DNA follows: TGTGCCAGCAGCTCCGCCCGTGGTCAGTCCACCTACGAGCAGTACTTC.

V gene TRBV6-1 combines with J gene TRBJ1-5; TRBD1 agrees at 8 bases. The junction had 12 bases not matched to a gene; V was cut back by 3 bases and J by 5 bases. From germline, CDR1 is MNHNS and CDR2 SASEGT. The CDR3 length is 17 residues. In nucleotides, the CDR3 is TGTGCCAGCAGTGACGGACAGGGAGCCGAGCTACATCAGCCCCAGCATTTT. It encodes CASSDGQGAELHQPQHF.

The V and J genes are TRBV7-9 and TRBJ2-4; tentative D call: TRBD1 (5 bases). The CDR3 extends over 16 amino acids. In germline, CDR1 is SEHNR, CDR2 FQNEAQ (reference sequence). V dropped 1 base and J dropped 0 bases, with 10 bases sitting between them. This chain's CDR3 is CASSLDRMLAKNIQYF. The CDR3, as DNA: TGTGCCAGCAGCTTAGACAGGATGCTAGCCAAAAACATTCAGTACTTC.

In this sample, this clone turned up once. V usage is TRBV24-1 and J usage is TRBJ2-5; either TRBD1 or TRBD2 may fit D (5 bases each). V dropped 0 bases and J dropped 3 bases, with 7 bases sitting between them. Germline values: CDR1 KGHDR, CDR2 SFDVKD. The CDR3 covers 14 residues. The CDR3 spells CATSDLRGEETQYF. The CDR3 DNA reads as TGTGCCACCAGTGATTTGCGAGGGGAAGAGACCCAGTACTTC.

The chain carries TRBV7-2 and TRBJ2-7, with D tentatively TRBD2 (6 bases). Per the germline V gene, CDR1 is SGHTA and CDR2 is FQGNSA. The CDR3 contains 14 residues. V lost 4 bases and J lost 3, with 13 bases in between. In DNA, the CDR3 is TGTGCCAGCAGCTCCCCCGGGACTTTCTACGAGCAGTACTTC. Its protein product is CASSSPGTFYEQYF.